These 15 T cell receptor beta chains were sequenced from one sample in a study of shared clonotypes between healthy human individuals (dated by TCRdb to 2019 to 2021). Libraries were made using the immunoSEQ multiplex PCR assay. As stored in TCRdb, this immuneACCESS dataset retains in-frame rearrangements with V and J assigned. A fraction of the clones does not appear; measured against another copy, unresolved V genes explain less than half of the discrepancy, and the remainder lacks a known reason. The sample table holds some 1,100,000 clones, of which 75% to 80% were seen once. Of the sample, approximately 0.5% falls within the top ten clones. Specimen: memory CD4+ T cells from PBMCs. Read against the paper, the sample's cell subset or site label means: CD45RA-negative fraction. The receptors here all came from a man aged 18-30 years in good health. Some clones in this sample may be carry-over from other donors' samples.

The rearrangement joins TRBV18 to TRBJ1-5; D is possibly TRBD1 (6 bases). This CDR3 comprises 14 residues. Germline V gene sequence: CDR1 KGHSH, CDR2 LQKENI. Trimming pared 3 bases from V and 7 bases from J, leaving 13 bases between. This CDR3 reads CASSPQGSQQPQHF. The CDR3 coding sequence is TGTGCCAGCTCACCGCAGGGGTCCCAGCAGCCCCAGCATTTT.

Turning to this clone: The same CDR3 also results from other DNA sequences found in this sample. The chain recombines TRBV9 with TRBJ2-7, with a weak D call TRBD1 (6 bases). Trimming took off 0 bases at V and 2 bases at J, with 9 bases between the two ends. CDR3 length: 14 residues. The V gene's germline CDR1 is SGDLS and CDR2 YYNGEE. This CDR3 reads CASSVGPGAYEQYF. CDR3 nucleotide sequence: TGTGCCAGCAGCGTAGGGCCAGGGGCCTACGAGCAGTACTTC. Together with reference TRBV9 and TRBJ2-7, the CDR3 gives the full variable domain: DSGVTQTPKHLITATGQRVTLRCSPRSGDLSVYWYQQSLDQGLQFLIQYYNGEERAKGNILERFSAQQFPDLHSELNLSSLELGDSALYFCASSVGPGAYEQYFGPGTRLTVT.

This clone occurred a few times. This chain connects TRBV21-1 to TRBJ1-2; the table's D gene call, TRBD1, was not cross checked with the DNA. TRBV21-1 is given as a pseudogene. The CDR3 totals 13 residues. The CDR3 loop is CASSKVAGSGYTF. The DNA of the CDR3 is TGTGCCAGCAGCAAAGTCGCAGGTTCCGGCTACACCTTC.

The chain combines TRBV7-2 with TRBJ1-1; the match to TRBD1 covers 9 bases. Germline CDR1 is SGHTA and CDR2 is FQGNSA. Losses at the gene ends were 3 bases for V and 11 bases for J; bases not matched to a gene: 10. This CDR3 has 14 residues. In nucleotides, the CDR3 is TGTGCCAGCAGCTTTAAACAGGGGGCGGTTTCCGCTTTCTTT. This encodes CASSFKQGAVSAFF.

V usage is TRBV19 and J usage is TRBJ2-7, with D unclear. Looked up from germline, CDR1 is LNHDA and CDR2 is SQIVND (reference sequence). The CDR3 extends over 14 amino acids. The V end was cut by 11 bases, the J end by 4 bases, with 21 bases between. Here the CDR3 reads CAFFSRRESYEQYF. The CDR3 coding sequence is TGTGCCTTCTTTTCTCGGCGAGAAAGTTACGAGCAGTACTTC.

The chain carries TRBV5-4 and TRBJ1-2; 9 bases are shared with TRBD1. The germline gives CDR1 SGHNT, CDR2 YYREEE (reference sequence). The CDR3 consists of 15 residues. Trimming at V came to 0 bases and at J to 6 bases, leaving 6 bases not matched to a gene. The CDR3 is CASSLEGTGSDGYTF. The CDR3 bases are TGTGCCAGCAGCTTGGAAGGGACAGGGTCCGATGGCTACACCTTC.

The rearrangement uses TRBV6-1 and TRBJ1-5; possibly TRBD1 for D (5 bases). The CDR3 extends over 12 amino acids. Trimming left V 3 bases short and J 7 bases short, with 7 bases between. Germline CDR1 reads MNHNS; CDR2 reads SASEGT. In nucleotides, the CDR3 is TGTGCCAGCAGTGACAGGGTGCAGCCCCAGCATTTT. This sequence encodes CASSDRVQPQHF.

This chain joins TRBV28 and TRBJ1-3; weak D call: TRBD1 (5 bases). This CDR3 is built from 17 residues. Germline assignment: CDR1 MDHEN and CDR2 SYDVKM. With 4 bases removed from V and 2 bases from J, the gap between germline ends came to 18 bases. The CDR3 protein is CASSSRGGDRTGNTIYF. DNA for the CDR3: TGTGCCAGCAGTTCCCGGGGGGGAGACAGAACTGGAAACACCATATATTTT.

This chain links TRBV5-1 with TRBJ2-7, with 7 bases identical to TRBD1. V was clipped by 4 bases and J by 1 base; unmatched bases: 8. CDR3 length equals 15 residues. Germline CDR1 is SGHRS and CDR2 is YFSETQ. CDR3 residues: CASSAYRGESYEQYF. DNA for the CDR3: TGCGCCAGCAGCGCCTACAGGGGTGAGTCCTACGAGCAGTACTTC.

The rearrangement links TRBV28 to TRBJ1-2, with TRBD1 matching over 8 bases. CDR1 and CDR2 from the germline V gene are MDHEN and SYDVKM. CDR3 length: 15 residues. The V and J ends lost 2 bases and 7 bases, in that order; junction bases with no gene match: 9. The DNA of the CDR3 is TGTGCCAGCAGTTTACTGGGACAGGCCGCCTCTGGCTACACCTTC. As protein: CASSLLGQAASGYTF.

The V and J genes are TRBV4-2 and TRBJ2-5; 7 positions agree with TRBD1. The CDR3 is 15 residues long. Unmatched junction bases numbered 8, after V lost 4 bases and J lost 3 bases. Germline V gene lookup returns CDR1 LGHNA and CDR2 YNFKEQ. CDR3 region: CASSRKGANEETQYF. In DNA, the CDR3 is TGTGCCAGCAGCCGGAAGGGGGCGAATGAAGAGACCCAGTACTTC.

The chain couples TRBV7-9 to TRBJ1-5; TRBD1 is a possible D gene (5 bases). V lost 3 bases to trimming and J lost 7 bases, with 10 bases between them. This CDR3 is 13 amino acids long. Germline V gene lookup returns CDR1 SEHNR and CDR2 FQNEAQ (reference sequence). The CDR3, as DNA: TGTGCCAGCAGCTTTGGGGGGGAGCAGCCCCAGCATTTT. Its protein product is CASSFGGEQPQHF.

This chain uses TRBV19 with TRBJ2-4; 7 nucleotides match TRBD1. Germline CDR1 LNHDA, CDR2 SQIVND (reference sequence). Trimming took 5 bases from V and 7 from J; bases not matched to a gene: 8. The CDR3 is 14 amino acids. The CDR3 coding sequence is TGTGCCAGTAGTTACGAGGGGGCTTGGAACATTCAGTACTTC. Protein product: CASSYEGAWNIQYF.

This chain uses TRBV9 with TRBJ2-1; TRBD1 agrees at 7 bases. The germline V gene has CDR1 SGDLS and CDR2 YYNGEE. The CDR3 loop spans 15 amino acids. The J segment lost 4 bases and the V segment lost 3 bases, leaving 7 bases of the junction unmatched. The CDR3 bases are TGTGCCAGCAGCGGGTTAACAGGGGCTTACAATGAGCAGTTCTTC. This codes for CASSGLTGAYNEQFF.

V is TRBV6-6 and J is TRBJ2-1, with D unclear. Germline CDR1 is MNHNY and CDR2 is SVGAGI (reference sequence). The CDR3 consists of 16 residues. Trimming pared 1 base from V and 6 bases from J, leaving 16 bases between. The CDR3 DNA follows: TGTGCCAGCAGTTACTTTGATGCCCGGACGGCCAATGAGCAGTTCTTC. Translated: CASSYFDARTANEQFF.